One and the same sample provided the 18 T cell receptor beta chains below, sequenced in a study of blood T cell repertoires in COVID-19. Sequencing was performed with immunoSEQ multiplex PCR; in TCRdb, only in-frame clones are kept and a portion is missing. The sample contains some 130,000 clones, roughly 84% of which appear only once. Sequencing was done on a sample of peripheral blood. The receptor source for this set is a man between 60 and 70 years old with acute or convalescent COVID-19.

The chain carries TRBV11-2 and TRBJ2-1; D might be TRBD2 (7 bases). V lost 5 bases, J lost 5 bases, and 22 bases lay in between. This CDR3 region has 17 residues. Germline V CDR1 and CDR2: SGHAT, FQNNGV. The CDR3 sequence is CASSPRGGGRGDNEQFF. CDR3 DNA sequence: TGTGCCAGCAGCCCGCGAGGGGGGGGGCGCGGGGACAATGAGCAGTTCTTC.

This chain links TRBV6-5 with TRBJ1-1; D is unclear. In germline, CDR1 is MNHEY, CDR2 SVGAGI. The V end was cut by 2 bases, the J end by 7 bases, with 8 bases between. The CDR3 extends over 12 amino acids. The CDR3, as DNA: TGTGCCAGCAGTTACCTGGCGGTTGAAGCTTTCTTT. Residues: CASSYLAVEAFF.

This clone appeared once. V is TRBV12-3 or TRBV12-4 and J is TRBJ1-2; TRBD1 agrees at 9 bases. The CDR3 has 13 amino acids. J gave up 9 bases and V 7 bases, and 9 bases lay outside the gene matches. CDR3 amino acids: CASNTGQGKSYTF. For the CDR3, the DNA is TGTGCCAGCAATACAGGACAGGGGAAGAGCTACACCTTC.

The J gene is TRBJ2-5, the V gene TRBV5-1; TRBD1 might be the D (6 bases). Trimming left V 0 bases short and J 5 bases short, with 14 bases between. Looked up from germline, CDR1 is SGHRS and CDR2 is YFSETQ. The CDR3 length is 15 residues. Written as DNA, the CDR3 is TGCGCCAGCAGCTTGGCGACAGGCCTTGGGGAGACCCAGTACTTC. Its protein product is CASSLATGLGETQYF.

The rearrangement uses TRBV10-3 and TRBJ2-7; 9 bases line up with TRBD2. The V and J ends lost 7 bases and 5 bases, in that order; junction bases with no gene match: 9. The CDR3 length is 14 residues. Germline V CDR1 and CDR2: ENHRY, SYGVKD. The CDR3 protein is CAITPGGRGHEQYF. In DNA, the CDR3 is TGTGCCATCACCCCAGGCGGGAGGGGACACGAGCAGTACTTC.

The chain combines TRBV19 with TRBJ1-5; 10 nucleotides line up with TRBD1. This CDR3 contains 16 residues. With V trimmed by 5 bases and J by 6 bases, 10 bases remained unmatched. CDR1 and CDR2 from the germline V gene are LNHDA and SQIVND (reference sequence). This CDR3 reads CASSPGQGEAIQPQHF. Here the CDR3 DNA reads TGTGCCAGTAGTCCTGGACAGGGGGAGGCTATTCAGCCCCAGCATTTT.

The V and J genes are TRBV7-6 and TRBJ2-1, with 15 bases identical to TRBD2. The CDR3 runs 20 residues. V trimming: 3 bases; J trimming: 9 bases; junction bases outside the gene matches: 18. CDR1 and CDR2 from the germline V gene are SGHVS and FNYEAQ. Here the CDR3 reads CASSFTPWTSGRGPPGEQFF. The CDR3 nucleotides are TGTGCCAGCAGCTTTACCCCGTGGACTAGCGGGAGGGGACCTCCGGGTGAGCAGTTCTTC.

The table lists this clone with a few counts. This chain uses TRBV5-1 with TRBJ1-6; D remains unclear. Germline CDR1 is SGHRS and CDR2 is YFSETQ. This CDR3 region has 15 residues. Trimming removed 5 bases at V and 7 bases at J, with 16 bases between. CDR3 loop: CASSPLEGGNSPLHF. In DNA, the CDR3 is TGCGCCAGCAGTCCTCTTGAGGGCGGGAATTCACCCCTCCACTTT.

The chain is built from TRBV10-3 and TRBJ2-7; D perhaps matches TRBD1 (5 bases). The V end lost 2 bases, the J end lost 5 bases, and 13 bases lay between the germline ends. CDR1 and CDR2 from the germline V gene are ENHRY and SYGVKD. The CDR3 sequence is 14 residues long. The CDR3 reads CAISEGLEGDEQYF. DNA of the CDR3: TGTGCCATCAGTGAGGGGCTGGAAGGGGACGAGCAGTACTTC.

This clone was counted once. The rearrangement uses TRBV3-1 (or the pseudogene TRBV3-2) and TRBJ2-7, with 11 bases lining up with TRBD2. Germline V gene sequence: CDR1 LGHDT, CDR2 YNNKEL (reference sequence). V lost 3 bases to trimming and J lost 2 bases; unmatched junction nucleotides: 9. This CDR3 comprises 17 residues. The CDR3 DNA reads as TGTGCCAGCAGCCAGTACCGACTAGCGGGACTGCCCTACGAGCAGTACTTC. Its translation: CASSQYRLAGLPYEQYF.

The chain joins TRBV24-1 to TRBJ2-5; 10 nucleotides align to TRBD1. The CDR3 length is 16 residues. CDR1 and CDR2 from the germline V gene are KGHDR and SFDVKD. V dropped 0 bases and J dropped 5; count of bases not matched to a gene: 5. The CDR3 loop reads CATSDLKTGGGETQYF. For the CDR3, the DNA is TGTGCCACCAGTGATTTGAAGACAGGGGGCGGGGAGACCCAGTACTTC.

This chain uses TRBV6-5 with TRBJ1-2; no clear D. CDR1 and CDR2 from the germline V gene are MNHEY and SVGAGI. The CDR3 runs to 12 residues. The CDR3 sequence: CSVGSPTRPVTF. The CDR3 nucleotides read TGTTCCGTAGGTAGCCCGACCCGGCCTGTCACCTTC.

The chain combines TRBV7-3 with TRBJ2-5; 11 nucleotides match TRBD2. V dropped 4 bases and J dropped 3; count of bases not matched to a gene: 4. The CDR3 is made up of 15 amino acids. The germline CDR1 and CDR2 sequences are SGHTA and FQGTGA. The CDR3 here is CASSSPSGGKETQYF. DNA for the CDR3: TGTGCCAGCAGCTCACCTAGCGGGGGGAAAGAGACCCAGTACTTC.

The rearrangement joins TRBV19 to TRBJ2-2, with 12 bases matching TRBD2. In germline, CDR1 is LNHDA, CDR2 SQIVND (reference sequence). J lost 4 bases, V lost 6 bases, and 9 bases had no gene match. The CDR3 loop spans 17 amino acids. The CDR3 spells CASSGTGLAGGTGELFF. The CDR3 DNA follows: TGTGCCAGTAGCGGGACGGGACTAGCGGGTGGCACCGGGGAGCTGTTTTTT.

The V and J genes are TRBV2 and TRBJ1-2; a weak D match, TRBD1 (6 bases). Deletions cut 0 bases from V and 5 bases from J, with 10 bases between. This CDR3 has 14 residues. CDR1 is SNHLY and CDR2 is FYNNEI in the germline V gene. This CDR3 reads CASSEARGAYGYTF. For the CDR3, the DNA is TGTGCCAGCAGTGAAGCGCGGGGGGCGTATGGCTACACCTTC.

This chain's CDR3 is CASSPHRNSGNTIYF. The CDR3 coding sequence is TGTGCCAGCAGTCCCCACAGGAACTCTGGAAACACCATATATTTT. This chain connects TRBV27 to TRBJ1-3; tentatively, D is TRBD1 (5 bases). CDR1 MNHEY and CDR2 SMNVEV come from the germline V gene (reference sequence). CDR3 size: 15 residues. Trimming stripped 5 bases from V and 0 bases from J, with 11 bases between.

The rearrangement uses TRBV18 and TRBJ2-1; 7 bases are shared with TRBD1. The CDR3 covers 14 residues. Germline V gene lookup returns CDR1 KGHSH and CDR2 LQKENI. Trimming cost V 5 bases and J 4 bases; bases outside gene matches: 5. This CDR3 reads CASSSRTGYNEQFF. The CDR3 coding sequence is TGTGCCAGCTCATCAAGGACAGGATACAATGAGCAGTTCTTC.

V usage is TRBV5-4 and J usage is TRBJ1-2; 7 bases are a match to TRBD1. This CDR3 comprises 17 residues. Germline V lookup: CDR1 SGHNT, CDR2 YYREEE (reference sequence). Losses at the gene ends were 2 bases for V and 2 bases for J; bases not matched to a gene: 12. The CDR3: CASSLQGLLSHNYGYTF. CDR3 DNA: TGTGCCAGCAGCTTACAGGGGTTACTTAGTCACAACTATGGCTACACCTTC.